Presented here are 14 T cell receptor beta chains from one specimen sequenced in a study of cytomegalovirus exposure and HLA in healthy donors. PCR involved 60 Vbeta and 13 Jbeta primers. The protocol was immunoSEQ multiplex PCR, while the TCRdb copy is restricted to in-frame clones and leaves out a portion. The sample includes 150,000 to 200,000 clones, approximately 71% of them seen just once. Sequenced: PBMCs. These receptors were taken from a man between 18 and 35 years old in good health and CMV-seropositive.

This chain links TRBV5-1 with TRBJ1-2, with 8 positions matching TRBD1. The junction had 17 bases not matched to a gene; V was cut back by 7 bases and J by 9 bases. The CDR3 length is 15 residues. Per germline, CDR1 SGHRS and CDR2 YFSETQ. CDR3 sequence: CASRQDYDRGGSYTF. The CDR3 DNA sequence: TGCGCCAGCCGACAAGATTATGACAGGGGAGGGAGCTACACCTTC.

The J gene is TRBJ2-7, the V gene TRBV18; tentative D call: TRBD1 (6 bases). The CDR3 contains 14 residues. V was clipped by 4 bases and J by 0 bases, with 10 bases between them. Germline CDR1 and CDR2: KGHSH and LQKENI. CDR3 sequence (DNA): TGTGCCAGCTCACTACAGGGTGCCTCCTACGAGCAGTACTTC. Its protein is CASSLQGASYEQYF.

The chain uses TRBV5-6 and TRBJ2-3, with unresolved D. Germline V gene lookup returns CDR1 SGHDT and CDR2 YYEEEE. V shed 2 bases and J shed 2 bases, with 3 bases lying between them. The CDR3 is 12 residues long. The CDR3 protein is CASSFFTDTQYF. CDR3 nucleotide sequence: TGTGCCAGCAGCTTCTTCACAGATACGCAGTATTTT.

The chain recombines TRBV7-8 with TRBJ1-5; weak D call: TRBD1 (6 bases). Germline assignment: CDR1 SGHVS and CDR2 FQNEAQ. V was clipped by 4 bases and J by 7 bases, with 20 bases between them. The CDR3 length is 16 residues. DNA of the CDR3: TGTGCCAGCAGCTCCCTGGGGAGGGGGAATTGGCAGCCCCAGCATTTT. Translating it yields CASSSLGRGNWQPQHF.

V usage is TRBV5-1 and J usage is TRBJ2-5, with 8 positions matching TRBD2. V trimming: 6 bases; J trimming: 4 bases; junction bases outside the gene matches: 11. Germline V gene data show CDR1 as SGHRS and CDR2 as YFSETQ. The CDR3 is 15 amino acids. CDR3 sequence reads: CASTRIAGRVETQYF. Written as DNA, the CDR3 is TGCGCCAGCACCCGGATAGCGGGACGGGTAGAGACCCAGTACTTC.

This chain uses TRBV21-1 with TRBJ2-7; the D call of TRBD2 is as the table states it, not checked on the DNA. TRBV21-1 is an annotated pseudogene. The CDR3 is 16 amino acids. The CDR3 sequence is CASSGRLAGGPGEQYF. The CDR3 DNA sequence: TGTGCCAGCAGCGGGCGACTAGCGGGAGGGCCAGGGGAGCAGTACTTC.

The chain links TRBV6-5 to TRBJ1-6; TRBD1 aligns across 7 bases. The CDR3 spans 13 residues. V dropped 6 bases and J dropped 10; count of bases not matched to a gene: 6. Per germline, CDR1 MNHEY and CDR2 SVGAGI. The CDR3 sequence: CASSWDSESPLHF. The CDR3 DNA is TGTGCCAGCAGCTGGGACAGTGAGTCACCCCTCCACTTT.

The chain recombines TRBV5-1 with TRBJ2-3; 9 positions match TRBD2. The CDR3 totals 15 residues. V trimming: 3 bases; J trimming: 2 bases; junction bases outside the gene matches: 4. Germline V lookup: CDR1 SGHRS, CDR2 YFSETQ. CDR3 in DNA: TGCGCCAGCAGCTCGACTAGCGGCCCCACAGATACGCAGTATTTT. Amino acid sequence: CASSSTSGPTDTQYF. Full variable domain (remainder filled in from reference TRBV5-1 and TRBJ2-3): KAGVTQTPRYLIKTRGQQVTLSCSPISGHRSVSWYQQTPGQGLQFLFEYFSETQRNKGNFPGRFSGRQFSNSRSEMNVSTLELGDSALYLCASSSTSGPTDTQYFGPGTRLTVL.

The chain recombines TRBV7-2 with TRBJ1-1; unclear D gene. The CDR3 extends over 16 amino acids. Trimming removed 0 bases from V and 8 bases from J, with 19 bases in between. Germline V lookup: CDR1 SGHTA, CDR2 FQGNSA. CDR3 protein: CASSLAFVWSAHEAFF. CDR3 coding DNA: TGTGCCAGCAGCTTAGCGTTCGTATGGAGTGCCCACGAAGCTTTCTTT.

Points on this clone: This sample also contains other DNA sequences that code for the same CDR3. The rearrangement links TRBV18 to TRBJ2-1, with TRBD1 matching 9 bases. The germline gives CDR1 KGHSH, CDR2 LQKENI. The CDR3 has 13 amino acids. Trimming removed 2 bases from V and 7 bases from J; junction bases left unmatched: 0. CDR3 DNA: TGTGCCAGCTCACCAGGGACAGGGAATGAGCAGTTCTTC. This gives the protein CASSPGTGNEQFF.

The chain uses TRBV29-1 and TRBJ2-1, with 10 nucleotides matching TRBD2. The CDR3 covers 17 residues. Trimming cost V 6 bases and J 3 bases; bases outside gene matches: 14. Germline CDR1 reads SQVTM; CDR2 reads ANQGSEA. The chain's CDR3 is CSVDKTRTSGVYNEQFF. CDR3 sequence (DNA): TGCAGCGTCGATAAGACCCGGACTAGCGGAGTCTACAATGAGCAGTTCTTC.

The V and J genes are TRBV2 and TRBJ2-2; 7 nucleotides match TRBD2. The CDR3 spans 15 residues. The germline gives CDR1 SNHLY, CDR2 FYNNEI. Trimming removed 6 bases from V and 3 bases from J; junction bases left unmatched: 7. In DNA form, the CDR3 reads TGTGCCAGCAGCGGACTAGTCATGGACACCGGGGAGCTGTTTTTT. Its protein product is CASSGLVMDTGELFF.

The V and J genes are TRBV2 and TRBJ2-3, with 9 bases lining up with TRBD2. The CDR3 is made up of 15 amino acids. Germline loops: CDR1 SNHLY, CDR2 FYNNEI. Trimming at V came to 8 bases and at J to 4 bases, leaving 10 bases not matched to a gene. The CDR3 nucleotides read TGTGCCAGCCACGGGACTAGCATAAATTCAGATACGCAGTATTTT. Its translation is CASHGTSINSDTQYF.

The genes are TRBV14 and TRBJ2-3, with D unclear. Trimming cost V 4 bases and J 1 base, with 15 bases left between them. Per germline, CDR1 SGHDN and CDR2 FVKESK. The CDR3 extends over 16 amino acids. As DNA, the CDR3 is TGTGCCAGCAGCCGCCAACCTAATGGTGGCACAGATACGCAGTATTTT. Its protein is CASSRQPNGGTDTQYF. The whole variable domain, remainder taken from reference TRBV14 and TRBJ2-3, is EAGVTQFPSHSVIEKGQTVTLRCDPISGHDNLYWYRRVMGKEIKFLLHFVKESKQDESGMPNNRFLAERTGGTYSTLKVQPAELEDSGVYFCASSRQPNGGTDTQYFGPGTRLTVL.